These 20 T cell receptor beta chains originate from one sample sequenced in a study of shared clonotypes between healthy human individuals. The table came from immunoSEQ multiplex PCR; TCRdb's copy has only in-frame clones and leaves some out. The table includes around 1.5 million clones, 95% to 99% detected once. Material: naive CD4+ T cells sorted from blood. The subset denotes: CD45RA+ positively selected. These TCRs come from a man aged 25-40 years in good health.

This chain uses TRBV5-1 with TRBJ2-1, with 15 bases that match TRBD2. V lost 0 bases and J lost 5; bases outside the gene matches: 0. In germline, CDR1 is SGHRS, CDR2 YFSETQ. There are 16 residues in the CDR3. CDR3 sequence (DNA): TGCGCCAGCAGCTTGGGGACTAGCGGGAGGGACAATGAGCAGTTCTTC. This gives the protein CASSLGTSGRDNEQFF.

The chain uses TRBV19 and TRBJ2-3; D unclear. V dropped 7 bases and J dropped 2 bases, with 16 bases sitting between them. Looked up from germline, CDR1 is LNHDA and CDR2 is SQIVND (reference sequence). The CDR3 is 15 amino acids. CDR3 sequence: CASTRTTLTTDTQYF. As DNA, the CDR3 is TGTGCCAGTACCAGGACGACCCTTACCACAGATACGCAGTATTTT. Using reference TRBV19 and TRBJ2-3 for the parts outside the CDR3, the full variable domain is DGGITQSPKYLFRKEGQNVTLSCEQNLNHDAMYWYRQDPGQGLRLIYYSQIVNDFQKGDIAEGYSVSREKKESFPLTVTSAQKNPTAFYLCASTRTTLTTDTQYFGPGTRLTVL.

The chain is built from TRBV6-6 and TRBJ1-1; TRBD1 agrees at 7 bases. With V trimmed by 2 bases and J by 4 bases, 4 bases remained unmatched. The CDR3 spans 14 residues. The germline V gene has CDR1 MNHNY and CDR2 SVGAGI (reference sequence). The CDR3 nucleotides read TGTGCCAGCAGTTACCCGGCAGGGGGCACTGAAGCTTTCTTT. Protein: CASSYPAGGTEAFF.

The CDR3 DNA is TGTGCCAGCAACCCCTCTGCTAGCGGAGTATACGAGCAGTACTTC. The encoded protein is CASNPSASGVYEQYF. The rearrangement links TRBV6-6 to TRBJ2-7; 7 nucleotides match TRBD2. V was pared by 7 bases and J by 4 bases, with 13 bases of the junction left unmatched. Germline lookup yields CDR1 MNHNY and CDR2 SVGAGI (reference sequence). This CDR3 comprises 15 residues.

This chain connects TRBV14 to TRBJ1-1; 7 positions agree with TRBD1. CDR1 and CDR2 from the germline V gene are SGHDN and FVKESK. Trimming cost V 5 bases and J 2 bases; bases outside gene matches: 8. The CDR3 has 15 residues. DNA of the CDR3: TGTGCCAGCAGCAACTATACAGGGGTCAACACTGAAGCTTTCTTT. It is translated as CASSNYTGVNTEAFF.

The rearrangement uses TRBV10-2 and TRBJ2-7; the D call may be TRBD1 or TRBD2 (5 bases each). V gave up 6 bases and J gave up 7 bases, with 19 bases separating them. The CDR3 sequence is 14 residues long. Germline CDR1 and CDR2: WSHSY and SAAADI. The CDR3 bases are TGCGCCAGCAGGGAGGTAGGCAGGGTGGGTGAGCAGTACTTC. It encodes CASREVGRVGEQYF.

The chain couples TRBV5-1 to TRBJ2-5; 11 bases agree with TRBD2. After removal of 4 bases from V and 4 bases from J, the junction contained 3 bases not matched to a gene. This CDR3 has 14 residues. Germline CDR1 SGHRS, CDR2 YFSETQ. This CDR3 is CASSIGLAGETQYF. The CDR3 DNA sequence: TGCGCCAGCAGCATTGGACTAGCGGGAGAGACCCAGTACTTC.

Here the CDR3 DNA reads TGTGCCAGCAGCCAAGATTATAGACAGGGTGATGGCTACACCTTC. Residues: CASSQDYRQGDGYTF. This rearrangement joins TRBV14 to TRBJ1-2; TRBD1 matches 7 bases. Germline V gene lookup returns CDR1 SGHDN and CDR2 FVKESK. This CDR3 contains 15 residues. Trimming removed 0 bases from V and 6 bases from J; junction bases left unmatched: 7.

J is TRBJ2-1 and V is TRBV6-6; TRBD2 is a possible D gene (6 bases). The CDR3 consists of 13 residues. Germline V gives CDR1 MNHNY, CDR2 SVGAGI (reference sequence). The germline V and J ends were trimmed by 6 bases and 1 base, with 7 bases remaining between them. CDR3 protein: CASRRDSYNEQFF. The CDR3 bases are TGTGCCAGCAGGCGGGATTCCTACAATGAGCAGTTCTTC.

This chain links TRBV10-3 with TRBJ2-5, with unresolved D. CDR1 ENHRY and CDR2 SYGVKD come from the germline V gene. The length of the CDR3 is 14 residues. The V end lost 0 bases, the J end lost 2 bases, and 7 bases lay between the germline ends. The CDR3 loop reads CAISESSRQETQYF. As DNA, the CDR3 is TGTGCCATCAGTGAGTCGTCCAGGCAAGAGACCCAGTACTTC.

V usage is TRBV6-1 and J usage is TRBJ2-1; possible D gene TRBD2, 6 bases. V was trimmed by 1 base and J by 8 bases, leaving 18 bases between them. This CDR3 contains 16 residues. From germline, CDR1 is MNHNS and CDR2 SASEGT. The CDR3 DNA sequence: TGTGCCAGCAGTGAAGTTGGTACTAGCTGGATGGATGAGCAGTTCTTC. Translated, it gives CASSEVGTSWMDEQFF.

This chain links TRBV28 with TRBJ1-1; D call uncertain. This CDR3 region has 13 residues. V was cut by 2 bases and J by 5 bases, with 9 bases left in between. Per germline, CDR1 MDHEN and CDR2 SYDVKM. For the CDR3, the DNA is TGTGCCAGCAGTTTACAGTTGGAGACTGAAGCTTTCTTT. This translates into CASSLQLETEAFF.

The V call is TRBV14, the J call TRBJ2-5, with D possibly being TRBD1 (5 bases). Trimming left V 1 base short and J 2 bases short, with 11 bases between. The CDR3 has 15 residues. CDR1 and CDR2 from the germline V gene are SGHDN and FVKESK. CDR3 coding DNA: TGTGCCAGCAGCCAAGGGGGCTTGGGACAAGAGACCCAGTACTTC. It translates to CASSQGGLGQETQYF.

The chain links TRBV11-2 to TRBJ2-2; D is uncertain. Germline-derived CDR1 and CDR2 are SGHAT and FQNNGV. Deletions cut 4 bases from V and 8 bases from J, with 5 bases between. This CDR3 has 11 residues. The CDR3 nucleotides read TGTGCCAGCAGCTGGGTGGGGGAGCTGTTTTTT. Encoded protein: CASSWVGELFF.

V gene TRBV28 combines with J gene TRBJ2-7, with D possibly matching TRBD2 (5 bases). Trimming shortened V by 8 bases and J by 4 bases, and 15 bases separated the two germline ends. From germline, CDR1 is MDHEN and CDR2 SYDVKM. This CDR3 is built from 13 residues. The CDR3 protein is CASRTSGEYEQYF. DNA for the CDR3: TGTGCCAGCCGGACCTCCGGGGAGTACGAGCAGTACTTC. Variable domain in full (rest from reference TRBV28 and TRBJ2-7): DVKVTQSSRYLVKRTGEKVFLECVQDMDHENMFWYRQDPGLGLRLIYFSYDVKMKEKGDIPEGYSVSREKKERFSLILESASTNQTSMYLCASRTSGEYEQYFGPGTRLTVT.

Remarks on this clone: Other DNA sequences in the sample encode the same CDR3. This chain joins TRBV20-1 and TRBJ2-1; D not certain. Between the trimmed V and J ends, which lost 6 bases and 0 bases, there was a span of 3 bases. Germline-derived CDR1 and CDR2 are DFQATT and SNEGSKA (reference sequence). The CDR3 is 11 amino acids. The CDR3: CSAGSYNEQFF. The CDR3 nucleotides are TGCAGTGCGGGCTCCTACAATGAGCAGTTCTTC.

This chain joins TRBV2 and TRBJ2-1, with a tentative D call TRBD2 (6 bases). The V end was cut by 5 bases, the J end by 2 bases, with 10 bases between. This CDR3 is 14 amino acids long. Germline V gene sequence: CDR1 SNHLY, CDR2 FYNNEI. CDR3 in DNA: TGTGCCAGCAGTCCGGGGGTGACCTACAATGAGCAGTTCTTC. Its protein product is CASSPGVTYNEQFF.

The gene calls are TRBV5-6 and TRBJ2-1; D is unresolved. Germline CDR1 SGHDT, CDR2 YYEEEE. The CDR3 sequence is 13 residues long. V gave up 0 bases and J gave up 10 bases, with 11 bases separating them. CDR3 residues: CASSLAVGGEQFF. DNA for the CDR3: TGTGCCAGCAGCTTGGCCGTGGGTGGAGAGCAGTTCTTC.

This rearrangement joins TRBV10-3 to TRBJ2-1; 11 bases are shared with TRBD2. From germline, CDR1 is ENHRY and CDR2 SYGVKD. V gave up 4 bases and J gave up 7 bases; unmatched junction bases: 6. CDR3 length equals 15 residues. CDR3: CAISGTSGGLNEQFF. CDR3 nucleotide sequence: TGTGCCATCAGTGGTACTAGCGGGGGTTTGAATGAGCAGTTCTTC.

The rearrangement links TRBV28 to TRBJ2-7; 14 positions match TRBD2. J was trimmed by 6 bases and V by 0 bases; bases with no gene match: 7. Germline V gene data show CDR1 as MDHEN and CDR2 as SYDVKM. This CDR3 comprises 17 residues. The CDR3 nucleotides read TGTGCCAGCAGTTTATGGGGGACTAGCGGGAGACTGCGCGAGCAGTACTTC. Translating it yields CASSLWGTSGRLREQYF.